This T cell receptor (beta chain) was captured in a study of T cells in Graves' hyperthyroidism and ophthalmopathy. Amplified TCR beta CDR3 regions came from RNA transcripts. HTBI primers were employed in a first-round RT-PCR of the TCR CDR3. TCRdb analysed the multiplex PCR reads with MiXCR anew, one entry per CDR3 protein. The sample comprises fewer than 500,000 distinct CDR3 sequences, roughly 15% of which are singletons, and about 20% rests with the top ten. This clonotype appeared many times. A junction boundary mismatches the germline segment, possibly from a read error. What was sequenced was blood. The receptor was derived from a woman between 25 and 40 years old with Graves' ophthalmopathy.

The CDR3 DNA is TGCAGTGCCAGAGCGTATAGCGGGGGAGATACGCAGTATTTT. As protein: CSARAYSGGDTQYF. J is TRBJ2-3 and V is TRBV20-1; 9 positions agree with TRBD2. Germline assignment: CDR1 DFQATT and CDR2 SNEGSKA (reference sequence). This CDR3 has 14 residues.